The rows below give T cell receptor beta chains drawn from one sample of a study of control samples from healthy donors and cancer patients. Produced via immunoSEQ multiplex PCR; TCRdb's table is partial and in-frame only. The sample has roughly 100,000 clones, roughly 80% seen once. The sample comprised blood. The receptors originated from a woman aged 45-60 years in good health. Both conserved end residues are part of each CDR3. D genes are given only for firm matches. Expanded clones are given a class, and other clones once, few, many or no size at all.

J: TRBJ1-2; V: TRBV28; D: -; size: -; CDR3: CASSLGDEKNTF; DNA: TGTGCCAGCAGTTTGGGGGACGAAAAAAACACCTTC
J: TRBJ2-6; V: TRBV5-5; D: -; size: -; CDR3: CASSPAFPVSGANVLTF; DNA: TGTGCCAGCAGCCCTGCATTCCCGGTCTCTGGGGCCAACGTCCTGACTTTC
J: TRBJ2-5; V: TRBV4-3; D: TRBD2; size: -; CDR3: CASSQALSGGHQETQYF; DNA: TGCGCCAGCAGCCAAGCTCTATCGGGGGGGCACCAAGAGACCCAGTACTTC
J: TRBJ1-5; V: TRBV4-1; D: TRBD1; size: -; CDR3: CASSGTDNQPQHF; DNA: TGCGCCAGCAGCGGGACAGACAATCAGCCCCAGCATTTT
J: TRBJ2-7; V: TRBV7-9; D: -; size: -; CDR3: CASSWGPYYEQYF; DNA: TGTGCCAGCAGCTGGGGACCCTACTACGAGCAGTACTTC
J: TRBJ2-5; V: TRBV7-3; D: -; size: -; CDR3: CASSRVQGPQETQYF; DNA: TGTGCCAGCAGCCGGGTACAGGGCCCACAAGAGACCCAGTACTTC
J: TRBJ2-7; V: TRBV2; D: -; size: -; CDR3: CASSASGHSYEQYF; DNA: TGTGCCAGCAGTGCGAGCGGGCACTCCTACGAGCAGTACTTC
J: TRBJ1-2; V: TRBV3-1/TRBV3-2; D: -; size: -; CDR3: CASSLQTRRASDYGYTF; DNA: TGTGCCAGCAGCCTCCAGACTCGACGGGCTTCAGACTATGGCTACACCTTC
J: TRBJ1-3; V: TRBV10-3; D: TRBD1; size: -; CDR3: CAIRGQGKSGNTIYF; DNA: TGTGCCATCAGGGGACAGGGGAAGTCTGGAAACACCATATATTTT
J: TRBJ1-2; V: TRBV3-1/TRBV3-2; D: -; size: -; CDR3: CASSWGGVKDGYTF; DNA: TGTGCCAGCAGCTGGGGGGGAGTGAAGGATGGCTACACCTTC
J: TRBJ1-5; V: TRBV6-1; D: -; size: -; CDR3: CASSVLAVDSNQPQHF; DNA: TGTGCCAGCAGTGTGTTGGCAGTGGATAGCAATCAGCCCCAGCATTTT
J: TRBJ1-4; V: TRBV18; D: -; size: -; CDR3: CASSPPAGNNEKLFF; DNA: TGTGCCAGCTCACCACCGGCGGGGAATAATGAAAAACTGTTTTTT
J: TRBJ2-7; V: TRBV27; D: -; size: -; CDR3: CASRAGQLSSYEQYF; DNA: TGTGCCAGCAGGGCCGGACAGTTGAGCTCCTACGAGCAGTACTTC
J: TRBJ1-1; V: TRBV10-2; D: -; size: -; CDR3: CASREVINTEAFF; DNA: TGCGCCAGCAGGGAGGTTATAAACACTGAAGCTTTCTTT
J: TRBJ2-4; V: TRBV14; D: TRBD2; size: -; CDR3: CASSQDTGLAGDLAKNIQYF; DNA: TGTGCCAGCAGCCAAGATACGGGACTAGCGGGGGATCTAGCCAAAAACATTCAGTACTTC
J: TRBJ2-7; V: TRBV2; D: TRBD1; size: once; CDR3: CASQLLRGQGAYEQYF; DNA: TGTGCCAGCCAGCTCCTAAGGGGACAGGGGGCCTACGAGCAGTACTTC
J: TRBJ2-1; V: TRBV12-5; D: TRBD2; size: -; CDR3: CASGSRTSGRAGYEQFF; DNA: TGTGCTAGTGGTTCTCGGACTAGCGGGAGGGCCGGTTATGAGCAGTTCTTC
J: TRBJ1-4; V: TRBV4-1; D: TRBD1; size: -; CDR3: CASSQGERQGEKLFF; DNA: TGCGCCAGCAGCCAAGGGGAGAGACAGGGAGAAAAACTGTTTTTT
J: TRBJ1-1; V: TRBV19; D: -; size: -; CDR3: CASSITGGQGVNTEAFF; DNA: TGTGCCAGTAGTATAACCGGAGGGCAGGGCGTGAACACTGAAGCTTTCTTT
J: TRBJ1-6; V: TRBV7-2; D: -; size: -; CDR3: CASSTGTANSPLHF; DNA: TGTGCCAGCAGTACCGGGACCGCAAATTCACCCCTCCACTTT
J: TRBJ2-1; V: TRBV5-4; D: TRBD2; size: once; CDR3: CASSVGTSGRFANEQFF; DNA: TGTGCCAGCAGCGTAGGGACTAGCGGGAGGTTCGCCAATGAGCAGTTCTTC
J: TRBJ1-2; V: TRBV6-1; D: TRBD1; size: -; CDR3: CASSEMTGYGYTF; DNA: TGTGCCAGCAGTGAGATGACAGGGTATGGCTACACCTTC
J: TRBJ1-2; V: TRBV25-1; D: -; size: few; CDR3: CASSVGQRNYGYTF; DNA: TGTGCCAGCAGCGTCGGACAGAGAAACTATGGCTACACCTTC
J: TRBJ1-3; V: TRBV3-1/TRBV3-2; D: -; size: -; CDR3: CASSPTKGGNTIYF; DNA: TGTGCCAGCAGCCCCACCAAGGGCGGAAACACCATATATTTT
J: TRBJ1-1; V: TRBV28; D: TRBD1; size: -; CDR3: CASSLPGQGEVEAFF; DNA: TGTGCCAGCAGTCTTCCGGGACAGGGGGAAGTTGAAGCTTTCTTT
J: TRBJ2-3; V: TRBV29-1; D: -; size: -; CDR3: CSVNWGLGTDTQYF; DNA: TGCAGCGTTAATTGGGGGTTGGGTACAGATACGCAGTATTTT
J: TRBJ2-7; V: TRBV7-9; D: -; size: few; CDR3: CASSSGIYEQYF; DNA: TGTGCCAGCAGCTCCGGGATCTACGAGCAGTACTTC
J: TRBJ1-4; V: TRBV6-6; D: -; size: once; CDR3: CASSATSTGREKLFF; DNA: TGTGCCAGCAGTGCCACATCCACAGGGAGAGAAAAACTGTTTTTT
J: TRBJ2-3; V: TRBV9; D: TRBD2; size: -; CDR3: CASSPPSGQLTDTQYF; DNA: TGTGCCAGCAGCCCACCTAGCGGGCAGCTCACAGATACGCAGTATTTT
J: TRBJ2-3; V: TRBV24-1; D: TRBD2; size: once; CDR3: CATSPMGSGRGDTQYF; DNA: TGTGCCACCAGCCCAATGGGTAGCGGGAGAGGAGATACGCAGTATTTT
J: TRBJ2-7; V: TRBV3-1/TRBV3-2; D: -; size: few; CDR3: CASSLAEVGEQYF; DNA: TGTGCCAGCAGCCTAGCGGAGGTGGGCGAGCAGTACTTC
J: TRBJ2-3; V: TRBV7-8; D: -; size: few; CDR3: CASSLEGTDTQYF; DNA: TGTGCCAGCAGCTTAGAAGGAACAGATACGCAGTATTTT
J: TRBJ1-2; V: TRBV27; D: -; size: -; CDR3: CASSLLSNYGYTF; DNA: TGTGCCAGCAGTTTGCTATCTAACTATGGCTACACCTTC
J: TRBJ1-2; V: TRBV28; D: -; size: -; CDR3: CASSLQGYGYTF; DNA: TGTGCCAGCAGTTTACAGGGCTATGGCTACACCTTC
J: TRBJ2-7; V: TRBV5-1; D: -; size: -; CDR3: CASSPDARDYEQYF; DNA: TGCGCCAGCAGCCCTGACGCCAGGGACTACGAGCAGTACTTC
J: TRBJ1-5; V: TRBV19; D: TRBD1; size: -; CDR3: CASSMGGQVGRQPQHF; DNA: TGTGCCAGTAGTATGGGAGGACAGGTCGGCCGTCAGCCCCAGCATTTT
J: TRBJ2-5; V: TRBV5-1; D: TRBD2; size: -; CDR3: CASSPSSGSGETQYF; DNA: TGCGCCAGCAGTCCTTCTAGCGGGAGTGGTGAGACCCAGTACTTC
J: TRBJ1-5; V: TRBV6-2/TRBV6-3; D: -; size: -; CDR3: CASSVSGVSQPQHF; DNA: TGTGCCAGCAGCGTTTCAGGGGTGAGTCAGCCCCAGCATTTT
J: TRBJ2-5; V: TRBV5-4; D: -; size: -; CDR3: CASSPGRSGTQYF; DNA: TGTGCCAGCAGCCCGGGCCGCAGCGGGACCCAGTACTTC
J: TRBJ1-2; V: TRBV28; D: TRBD1; size: -; CDR3: CASSLIHGQGGTNYGYTF; DNA: TGTGCCAGCAGTTTGATACACGGTCAGGGGGGGACTAACTATGGCTACACCTTC
J: TRBJ2-1; V: TRBV7-9; D: -; size: few; CDR3: CASSYRPLDTKGNLNEQFF; DNA: TGTGCCAGCAGCTACCGTCCGCTAGATACGAAGGGGAACCTAAATGAGCAGTTCTTC
J: TRBJ1-2; V: TRBV14; D: -; size: -; CDR3: CASSPQDRYGYTF; DNA: TGTGCCAGCAGCCCCCAAGACAGATATGGCTACACCTTC
J: TRBJ2-3; V: TRBV5-4; D: TRBD2; size: -; CDR3: CASSLGRGADTQYF; DNA: TGTGCCAGCAGCTTGGGGCGGGGGGCGGATACGCAGTATTTT
J: TRBJ2-7; V: TRBV21-1; D: -; size: -; CDR3: CASSCMEARPYYEQYF; DNA: TGTGCCAGCAGCTGTATGGAGGCCAGGCCTTACTACGAGCAGTACTTC
J: TRBJ2-1; V: TRBV9; D: TRBD2; size: -; CDR3: CASSVEPGGRVKQFF; DNA: TGTGCCAGCAGCGTAGAGCCGGGGGGGCGAGTTAAGCAGTTCTTC
J: TRBJ1-2; V: TRBV30; D: TRBD1; size: -; CDR3: CAWRVQGPGGYTF; DNA: TGTGCCTGGAGGGTACAGGGGCCGGGGGGCTACACCTTC